The rows below give T cell receptor beta chains drawn from one sample of a study of blood T cell repertoires in COVID-19. Some clones are missing from TCRdb's copy, which holds only in-frame ones; the method was immunoSEQ multiplex PCR. The sample has approximately 100,000 clones; about 89% are singletons. The specimen sequenced was peripheral blood. Receptors were obtained from a man aged 50 to 59 with acute or convalescent COVID-19. CDR3s include the opening cysteine and the closing phenylalanine or tryptophan. D genes are given only for firm matches.

j_gene: TRBJ1-4
v_gene: TRBV18
d_gene: .
CDR3aa: CASSPRGATNEKLFF

j_gene: TRBJ1-3
v_gene: TRBV12-5
d_gene: TRBD1
CDR3aa: CASGTGAAGNTIYF

j_gene: TRBJ1-6
v_gene: TRBV18
d_gene: .
CDR3aa: CASSLDRPNSPLHF

j_gene: TRBJ2-7
v_gene: TRBV5-8
d_gene: TRBD2
CDR3aa: CASSLAPSGGYEQYF

j_gene: TRBJ1-2
v_gene: TRBV5-1
d_gene: TRBD1
CDR3aa: CASSSGQGGYTF

j_gene: TRBJ2-2
v_gene: TRBV21-1
d_gene: .
CDR3aa: CASSKVNRGANTGELFF

j_gene: TRBJ1-2
v_gene: TRBV10-2
d_gene: TRBD1
CDR3aa: CASMLGQGSYGYTF

j_gene: TRBJ2-1
v_gene: TRBV30
d_gene: TRBD2
CDR3aa: CAWSVIGASGANEQFF

j_gene: TRBJ1-1
v_gene: TRBV6-1
d_gene: .
CDR3aa: CASSDQGLSGMNTEAFF

j_gene: TRBJ2-3
v_gene: TRBV6-5
d_gene: TRBD2
CDR3aa: CASSYAGGTSTDTQYF

j_gene: TRBJ2-1
v_gene: TRBV6-5
d_gene: TRBD2
CDR3aa: CACGTSSYNEQFF

j_gene: TRBJ2-1
v_gene: TRBV29-1
d_gene: TRBD2
CDR3aa: CSVAGTSGILNEQFF

j_gene: TRBJ2-3
v_gene: TRBV2
d_gene: .
CDR3aa: CASSEATEVDTQYF

j_gene: TRBJ2-5
v_gene: TRBV5-1
d_gene: .
CDR3aa: CASSFGGPQETQYF